This T cell receptor beta chain was captured by sequencing in a study of T cell responses to AZD1222 COVID-19 vaccine. In the case of this clone: The target antigen is unknown.

Study-level results: Two AZD1222 administrations were followed by greater Spike-specific TCR breadth and depth.

V dropped 7 bases and J dropped 5 bases, with 11 bases sitting between them. The CDR3 length is 12 residues. Germline loops: CDR1 MDHEN, CDR2 SYDVKM. Assay: immunoSEQ multiplex PCR; the TCRdb copy retains only in-frame clones and omits some. The data show roughly 100,000 clones, roughly 90% seen once. V gene TRBV28 combines with J gene TRBJ2-5, with a tentative D call TRBD2 (5 bases). This TCR was sampled from an adult in good health. Here the sequenced sample was peripheral blood, taken on day 0 of AZD1222 vaccination. This CDR3 reads CASTPKRETQYF. The CDR3 DNA follows: TGTGCCAGCACCCCAAAGCGGGAGACCCAGTACTTC.